This T cell receptor (beta chain) emerged from a study of T-cell memory formation after mild COVID-19. This clonotype turned up a few times. Its antigen remains unknown. The study's findings and limits: Contracting clones localized mainly to CM and EM when CD4+ and mainly to EMRA when CD8+. Second-wave clones reaching peak frequency on day 37 lacked confirmed SARS-CoV-2 specificity. Cross-reactive memory appears to have joined, as suggested by some responding clones showing up in pre-infection memory. The study found balanced CD4/CD8 in clones contracting day 15 to 85 and a CD4+ lean in later expanders.

TCRdb passed the 5' RACE reads through MiXCR, listing each CDR3 protein once. Found here are about 210,000 distinct CDR3 sequences, around 27% of them singletons; the top ten hold about an eighth. This receptor was taken from an adult woman who had mild COVID-19 (a few samples of this study predate the infection). Cell type and time point are not known. The sample consisted of PBMCs or a T cell subset sorted from them (not recorded which).

The CDR3 sequence is CSGEGNGYGYTF. CDR3 coding DNA: TGCAGCGGAGAAGGGAACGGTTATGGCTACACCTTC. V gene TRBV29-1 combines with J gene TRBJ1-2; no clear D. The length of the CDR3 is 12 residues. Trimming cost V 7 bases and J 5 bases, with 14 bases left between them. Germline V gene data show CDR1 as SQVTM and CDR2 as ANQGSEA.